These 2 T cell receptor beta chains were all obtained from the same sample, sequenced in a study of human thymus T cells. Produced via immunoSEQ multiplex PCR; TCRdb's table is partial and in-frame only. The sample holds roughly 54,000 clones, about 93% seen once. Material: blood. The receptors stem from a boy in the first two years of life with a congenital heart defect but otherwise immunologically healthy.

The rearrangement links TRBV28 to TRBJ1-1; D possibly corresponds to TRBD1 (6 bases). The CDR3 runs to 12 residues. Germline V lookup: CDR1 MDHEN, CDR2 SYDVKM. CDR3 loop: CAAKGGDTEAFF. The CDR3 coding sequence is TGTGCAGCAAAAGGGGGGGACACTGAAGCTTTCTTT. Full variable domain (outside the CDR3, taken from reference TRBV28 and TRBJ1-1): DVKVTQSSRYLVKRTGEKVFLECVQDMDHENMFWYRQDPGLGLRLIYFSYDVKMKEKGDIPEGYSVSREKKERFSLILESASTNQTSMYLCAAKGGDTEAFFGQGTRLTVV.

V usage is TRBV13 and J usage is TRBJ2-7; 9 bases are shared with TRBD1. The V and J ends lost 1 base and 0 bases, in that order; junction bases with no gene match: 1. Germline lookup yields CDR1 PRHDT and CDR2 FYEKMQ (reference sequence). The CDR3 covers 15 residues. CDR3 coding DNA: TGTGCCAGCAGCTTAGCGGGACAGGGCTCCTACGAGCAGTACTTC. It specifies CASSLAGQGSYEQYF. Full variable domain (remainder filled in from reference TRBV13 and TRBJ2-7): AAGVIQSPRHLIKEKRETATLKCYPIPRHDTVYWYQQGPGQDPQFLISFYEKMQSDKGSIPDRFSAQQFSDYHSELNMSSLELGDSALYFCASSLAGQGSYEQYFGPGTRLTVT.